This T cell receptor (beta chain) derives from a study of response to subunit inactivated influenza vaccine. Study-wide results and limits: That few new T cells are recruited by each seasonal influenza vaccination was the authors' suggestion.

Germline lookup yields CDR1 KGHDR and CDR2 SFDVKD. This CDR3 spans 13 amino acids. The germline V and J ends were trimmed by 1 base and 7 bases, with 9 bases remaining between them. This clonotype was picked up a small number of times. As yet, its antigen is unknown. TCRdb re-derived calls from the RT-PCR reads in MiXCR, one entry per CDR3 protein. The sample holds 500,000 to 600,000 distinct CDR3 sequences, roughly 12% seen once. The rearrangement joins TRBV24-1 to TRBJ2-5; D gene unclear. The TCR originated in a man in his forties or fifties who received an inactivated influenza vaccine. The input for sequencing was PBMCs from blood, taken on the day of vaccination. The CDR3 loop reads CATSDFSAGTQYF. Here the CDR3 DNA reads TGTGCCACCAGTGATTTTTCGGCAGGGACCCAGTACTTC.